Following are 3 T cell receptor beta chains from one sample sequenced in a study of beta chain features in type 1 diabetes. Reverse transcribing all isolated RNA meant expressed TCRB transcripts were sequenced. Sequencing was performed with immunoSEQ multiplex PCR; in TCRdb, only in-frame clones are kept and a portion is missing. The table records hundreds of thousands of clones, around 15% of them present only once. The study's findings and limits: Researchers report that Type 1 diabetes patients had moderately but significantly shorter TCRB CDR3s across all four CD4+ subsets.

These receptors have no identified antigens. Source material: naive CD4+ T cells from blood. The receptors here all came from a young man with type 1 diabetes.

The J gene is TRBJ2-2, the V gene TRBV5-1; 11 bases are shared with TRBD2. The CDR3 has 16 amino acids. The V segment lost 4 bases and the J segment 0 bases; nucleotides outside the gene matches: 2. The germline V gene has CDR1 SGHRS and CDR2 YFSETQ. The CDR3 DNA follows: TGCGCCAGCAGCCAGGGACTAGCGGCGAACACCGGGGAGCTGTTTTTT. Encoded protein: CASSQGLAANTGELFF. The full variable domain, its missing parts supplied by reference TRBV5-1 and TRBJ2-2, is KAGVTQTPRYLIKTRGQQVTLSCSPISGHRSVSWYQQTPGQGLQFLFEYFSETQRNKGNFPGRFSGRQFSNSRSEMNVSTLELGDSALYLCASSQGLAANTGELFFGEGSRLTVL.

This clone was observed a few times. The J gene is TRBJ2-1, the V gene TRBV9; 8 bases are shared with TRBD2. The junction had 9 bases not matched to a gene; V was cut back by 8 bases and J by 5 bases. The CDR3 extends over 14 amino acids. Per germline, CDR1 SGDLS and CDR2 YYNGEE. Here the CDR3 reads CASLPGLGNNEQFF. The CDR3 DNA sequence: TGTGCCAGTTTACCGGGACTAGGGAACAATGAGCAGTTCTTC.

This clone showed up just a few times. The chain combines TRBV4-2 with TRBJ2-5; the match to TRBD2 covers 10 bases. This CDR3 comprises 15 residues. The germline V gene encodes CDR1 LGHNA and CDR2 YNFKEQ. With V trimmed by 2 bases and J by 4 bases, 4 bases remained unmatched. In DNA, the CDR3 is TGTGCCAGCAGCCAAAGGGGACTAGCGATAGAGACCCAGTACTTC. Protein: CASSQRGLAIETQYF.